This T cell receptor (beta chain) was found in a study of blood T cell repertoires in COVID-19 (TCRdb year 2020). Study-wide context: The collaborator samples originated in the United States, Italy and Spain and spanned the acute and convalescent phases of COVID-19. The prospective study material was composed of cDNA or gDNA derived from T cells, B-cell-depleted T cells, or PBMCs. Deeply sampled blood TCRbeta repertoires from subjects exposed to, actively infected with, or recovered from COVID-19 were included in the dataset. The repertoires were released in a freely available public database intended as a resource for research on the immune response to SARS-CoV-2. Samples were obtained from the ongoing ImmuneRACE study (first 160 participants) and from roughly 1,300 subjects provided by 6 global collaborators. The sample metadata nearly always contained a de-identified subject ID, COVID-19 status, age in years and sex. Where available, HLA class I and class II types were taken from metadata supplied by the sample provider and were not determined by assay-based typing. Overall results and qualifications from the work: The quantity of clinical and demographic metadata differed by source and by participant and was supplied without curation.

TCRbeta CDR3 regions were amplified from genomic DNA using the immunoSEQ Assay, a bias-controlled multiplex PCR. Per the original workflow: The number of nucleated cells in each sample was estimated by amplification of reference gene primers within the assay. To quantify the absolute abundance of each unique TCRbeta CDR3 rearrangement, sequence reads were collapsed and filtered. Productive Simpson clonality was computed per sample as the square root of Simpson's diversity index over productive rearrangements. Entries here come from immuneACCESS through TCRdb and include only in-frame sequences with V and J called. Some clones fail to appear in such tables; in the studies checked, an unresolved V gene covers under half of the shortfall, and the cause of the remainder is unknown. The V and J calls and clone size come from that table; D and trimming were worked out from the DNA. The sample profile shows around 180,000 clones; approximately 83% of them were found once. The ten top clones hold approximately 9.9% of the sample.

The collaborating institutions used their own protocols to collect whole blood in K2EDTA tubes. For TCRbeta analysis, collaborators shipped samples as frozen whole blood, isolated PBMCs, or DNA extracted from either of those sample types. The junction shows trimming of 0 bases on V and 4 bases on J, plus 18 bases between the germline ends. The germline V gene encodes CDR1 GTSNPN and CDR2 SVGIG (reference sequence). Spanning cysteine to phenylalanine, the CDR3 consists of 16 amino acids. Of all the DNA, just the CDR3 is kept, 48 bases in frame from base 1. Comment on this clone: This clone's antigen is unknown. Base-call qualities are not available, and no considerably larger clone is one nucleotide away.

What was sequenced was peripheral blood. This TCR derives from a human donor with active or convalescent COVID-19. The donor label of this sample is uncertain. This receptor chain uses TRBV30 and TRBJ2-5; TRBD2 might be the D gene, on 6 matching bases. The CDR3 corresponds to CAWSVLRGQRVETQYF. The DNA sequence is as follows: TGTGCCTGGAGTGTTTTGCGGGGTCAGCGGGTAGAGACCCAGTACTTC.